The rows below give T cell receptor beta chains drawn from one sample of a study of control samples from healthy donors and cancer patients. Here immunoSEQ multiplex PCR was the method, and the copy in TCRdb shows in-frame clones only, minus some. The sample lists around 140,000 clones, around 92% occurring once. Sequencing input: blood. The receptors were sampled from a woman aged 45-59 years in good health. Both conserved end residues are part of each CDR3. The order of the fields is V gene, D gene, CDR3 protein. A D gene is named only where the DNA matches it firmly.

v_call: TRBV21-1
d_call: NA
cdr3_aa: CASSDTRQGSNPPQHF

v_call: TRBV10-2
d_call: NA
cdr3_aa: CASSETGVGELFF

v_call: TRBV19
d_call: NA
cdr3_aa: CASSAGTDWGVPNSGNTIYF

v_call: TRBV12-5
d_call: NA
cdr3_aa: CASALLRDTQYF

v_call: TRBV5-1
d_call: NA
cdr3_aa: CASSLASGAGTEAFF

v_call: TRBV3-1/TRBV3-2
d_call: NA
cdr3_aa: CASSQVEGLGYTEAFF

v_call: TRBV7-9
d_call: NA
cdr3_aa: CASSLGVNEQFF

v_call: TRBV10-2
d_call: TRBD1
cdr3_aa: CASTWTGNPFTSPLHF

v_call: TRBV6-4
d_call: NA
cdr3_aa: CASSDGAAPHNEQFF

v_call: TRBV16
d_call: NA
cdr3_aa: CASSQSPGRQPNSPLHF

v_call: TRBV5-1
d_call: NA
cdr3_aa: CASSPLGNSYEQYF

v_call: TRBV29-1
d_call: NA
cdr3_aa: CSVDGAGLFTEAFF

v_call: TRBV7-6
d_call: NA
cdr3_aa: CASSSGPMSSYNSPLHF

v_call: TRBV29-1
d_call: NA
cdr3_aa: CSVRGAGNTEAFF

v_call: TRBV19
d_call: TRBD1
cdr3_aa: CASSILGRGVEAFF

v_call: TRBV2
d_call: NA
cdr3_aa: CASSARDNQPQHF

v_call: TRBV28
d_call: NA
cdr3_aa: CASREGPTWGSPLHF

v_call: TRBV5-1
d_call: NA
cdr3_aa: CASSLGSNYGYTF

v_call: TRBV6-5
d_call: TRBD1
cdr3_aa: CASSTGTVTDTQYF

v_call: TRBV11-2
d_call: NA
cdr3_aa: CASSNYATNTGELFF

v_call: TRBV18
d_call: NA
cdr3_aa: CASSPTADYGYTF

v_call: TRBV4-1
d_call: NA
cdr3_aa: CASSQEIVSSPLHF

v_call: TRBV30
d_call: NA
cdr3_aa: CAWYDGKVISYTF